These 7 T cell receptor beta chains share one sample of origin, sequenced in a study of T-cell memory formation after mild COVID-19 (dated by TCRdb to the early 2020s). The library was prepared using 5' RACE. Sequencing instrument: Illumina NovaSeq 6000. In-frame beta chains were kept once TCRdb had trimmed the public reads at Q25 with fastp and called clones with MiXCR. Each CDR3 protein appears once, grouped with its most common genes and DNA. The sample contains about 470,000 distinct CDR3 sequences, around a quarter of them found a single time. The ten top clones hold 12% of the sample. The specimen was PBMCs or a T cell subset sorted from them (not recorded which). The receptors come from an adult woman who had mild COVID-19 (a few samples of this study predate the infection). The sample titles of this study are shuffled in the database, so cell type and time point are left out; the donor was told from shared clones.

This clonotype was observed a few times. The chain joins TRBV2 to TRBJ2-2, with 7 bases matching TRBD1. CDR1 is SNHLY, CDR2 FYNNEI, per germline. The CDR3 runs to 15 residues. Trimming at V came to 6 bases and at J to 7 bases, leaving 11 bases not matched to a gene. The CDR3 loop is CASSYTGVSDGELFF. The CDR3 DNA reads as TGTGCCAGCAGCTATACAGGGGTGTCGGACGGGGAGCTGTTTTTT.

This clonotype was detected only a few times. This chain joins TRBV5-1 and TRBJ2-7; D is ambiguous. V dropped 2 bases and J dropped 3 bases, with 12 bases sitting between them. CDR3 size: 14 residues. Germline-derived CDR1 and CDR2 are SGHRS and YFSETQ. CDR3 region: CASSLGLEVYEQYF. CDR3 bases: TGCGCCAGCAGCTTAGGTCTAGAGGTCTACGAGCAGTACTTC.

Many counts were recorded for this clonotype. The V and J genes are TRBV12-3 or TRBV12-4 and TRBJ2-3; D unresolved. The germline V and J ends were trimmed by 7 bases and 4 bases, with 9 bases remaining between them. The CDR3 loop spans 12 amino acids. The CDR3 DNA reads TGTGCCAGCATAACCAGCGCAGATACGCAGTATTTT. This encodes CASITSADTQYF.

The chain uses TRBV5-6 and TRBJ2-1, with 8 bases matching TRBD2. Germline V gene sequence: CDR1 SGHDT, CDR2 YYEEEE. The CDR3 consists of 16 residues. J was trimmed by 7 bases and V by 4 bases; bases with no gene match: 13. The CDR3, as DNA: TGTGCCAGCAGCATCCCTTCGGGGGGGCAGAGGAATGAGCAGTTCTTC. Translation: CASSIPSGGQRNEQFF.

The rearrangement joins TRBV5-1 to TRBJ2-1; 9 bases map to TRBD2. CDR3 length: 14 amino acids. Germline assignment: CDR1 SGHRS and CDR2 YFSETQ. The J segment lost 7 bases and the V segment lost 4 bases, leaving 6 bases of the junction unmatched. The CDR3 reads CASSPSGVFNEQFF. The CDR3 DNA reads as TGCGCCAGCAGCCCTAGCGGGGTTTTTAATGAGCAGTTCTTC.

The V and J genes are TRBV11-3 and TRBJ1-3; TRBD1 might be the D (5 bases). V was shortened by 1 base and J by 4 bases, with 14 bases between the two germline ends. This CDR3 spans 16 amino acids. The germline gives CDR1 SGHNT, CDR2 YENEEA. Here the CDR3 DNA reads TGTGCCAGCAGCTTAGGAGGGACCTCCGCCGGAAACACCATATATTTT. Translated, it gives CASSLGGTSAGNTIYF. Supplemented by reference TRBV11-3 and TRBJ1-3, the full variable domain reads EAGVVQSPRYKIIEKKQPVAFWCNPISGHNTLYWYLQNLGQGPELLIRYENEEAVDDSQLPKDRFSAERLKGVDSTLKIQPAELGDSAVYLCASSLGGTSAGNTIYFGEGSWLTVV.

CDR3 coding DNA: TGTGCCAGCAGCTCCGGGACACCCTTGATACTCTCGACTAATGAAAAACTGTTTTTT. Amino acids: CASSSGTPLILSTNEKLFF. This chain links TRBV7-9 with TRBJ1-4, with D possibly TRBD1 on 6 matching bases. Trimming took off 4 bases at V and 2 bases at J, with 23 bases between the two ends. The germline CDR1 and CDR2 sequences are SEHNR and FQNEAQ (reference sequence). CDR3 length: 19 amino acids.